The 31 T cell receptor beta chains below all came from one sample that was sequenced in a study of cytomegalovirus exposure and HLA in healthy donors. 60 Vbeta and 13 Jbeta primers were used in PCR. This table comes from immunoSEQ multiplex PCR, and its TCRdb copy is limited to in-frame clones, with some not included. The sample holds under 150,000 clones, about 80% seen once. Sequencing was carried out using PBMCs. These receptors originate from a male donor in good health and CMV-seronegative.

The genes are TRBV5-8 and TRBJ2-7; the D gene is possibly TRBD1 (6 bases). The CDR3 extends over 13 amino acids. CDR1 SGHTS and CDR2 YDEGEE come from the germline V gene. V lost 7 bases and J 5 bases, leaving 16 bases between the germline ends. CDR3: CASSQDSLDEQYF. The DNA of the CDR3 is TGTGCCAGCTCACAGGACAGTCTCGACGAGCAGTACTTC.

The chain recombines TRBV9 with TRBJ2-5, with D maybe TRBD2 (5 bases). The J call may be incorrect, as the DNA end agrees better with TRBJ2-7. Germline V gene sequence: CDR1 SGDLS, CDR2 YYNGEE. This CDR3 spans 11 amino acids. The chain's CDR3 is CASSGGFEQYF. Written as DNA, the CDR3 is TGTGCCAGCAGCGGAGGGTTCGAGCAGTACTTC.

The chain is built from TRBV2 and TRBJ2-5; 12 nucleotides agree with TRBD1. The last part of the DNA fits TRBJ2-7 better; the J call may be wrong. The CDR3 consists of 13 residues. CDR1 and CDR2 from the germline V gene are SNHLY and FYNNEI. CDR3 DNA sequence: TGTGCCAGCAGGGGACAGGGGGCTTACGAGCAGTACTTC. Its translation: CASRGQGAYEQYF.

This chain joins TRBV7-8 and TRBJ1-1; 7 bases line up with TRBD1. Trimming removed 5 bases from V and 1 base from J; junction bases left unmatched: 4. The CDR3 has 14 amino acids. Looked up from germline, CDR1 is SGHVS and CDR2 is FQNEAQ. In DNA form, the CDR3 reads TGTGCCAGCAGCCCAAGACAGGGGAACACTGAAGCTTTCTTT. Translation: CASSPRQGNTEAFF.

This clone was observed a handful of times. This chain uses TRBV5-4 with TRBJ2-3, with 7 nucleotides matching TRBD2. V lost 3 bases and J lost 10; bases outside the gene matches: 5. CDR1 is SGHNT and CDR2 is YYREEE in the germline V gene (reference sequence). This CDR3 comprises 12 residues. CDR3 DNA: TGTGCCAGCAGCTCCGGGGGGTCAGCGCAGTATTTT. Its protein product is CASSSGGSAQYF.

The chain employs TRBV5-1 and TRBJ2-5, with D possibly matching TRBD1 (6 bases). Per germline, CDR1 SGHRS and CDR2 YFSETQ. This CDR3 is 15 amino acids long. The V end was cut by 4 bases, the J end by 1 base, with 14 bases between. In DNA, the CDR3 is TGCGCCAGCAGCCCCTGGGGGCAGGGCCAAGAGACCCAGTACTTC. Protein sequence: CASSPWGQGQETQYF.

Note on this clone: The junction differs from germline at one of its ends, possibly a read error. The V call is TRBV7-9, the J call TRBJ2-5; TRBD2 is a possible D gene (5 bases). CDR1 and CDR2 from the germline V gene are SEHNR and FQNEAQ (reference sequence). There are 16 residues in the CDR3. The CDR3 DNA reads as TGTTCCAGCAGGAGGACTTCGCGAGCGCTCGAAGAGACCCAGTACTTC. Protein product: CSSRRTSRALEETQYF.

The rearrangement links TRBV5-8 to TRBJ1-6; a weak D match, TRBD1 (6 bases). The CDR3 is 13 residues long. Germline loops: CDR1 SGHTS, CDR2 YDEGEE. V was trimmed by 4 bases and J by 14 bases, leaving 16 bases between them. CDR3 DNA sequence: TGTGCCAGCAGCCCCCCGACAGGTTCGGCCCTCCACTTT. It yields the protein CASSPPTGSALHF.

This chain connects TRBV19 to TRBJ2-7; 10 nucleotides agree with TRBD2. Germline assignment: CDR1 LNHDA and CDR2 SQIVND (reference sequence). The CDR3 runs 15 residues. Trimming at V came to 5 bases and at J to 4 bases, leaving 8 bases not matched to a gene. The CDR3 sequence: CASSPALAGDYEQYF. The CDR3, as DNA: TGTGCCAGTAGTCCCGCCCTAGCGGGAGATTACGAGCAGTACTTC.

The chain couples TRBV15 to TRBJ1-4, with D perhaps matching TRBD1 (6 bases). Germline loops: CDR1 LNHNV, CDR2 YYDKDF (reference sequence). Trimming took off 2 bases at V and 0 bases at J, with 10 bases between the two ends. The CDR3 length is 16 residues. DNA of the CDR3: TGTGCCACCAGCAGAAGGGGGGGGGCAACTAATGAAAAACTGTTTTTT. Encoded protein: CATSRRGGATNEKLFF. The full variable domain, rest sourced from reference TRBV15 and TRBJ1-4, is DAMVIQNPRYQVTQFGKPVTLSCSQTLNHNVMYWYQQKSSQAPKLLFHYYDKDFNNEADTPDNFQSRRPNTSFCFLDIRSPGLGDTAMYLCATSRRGGATNEKLFFGSGTQLSVL.

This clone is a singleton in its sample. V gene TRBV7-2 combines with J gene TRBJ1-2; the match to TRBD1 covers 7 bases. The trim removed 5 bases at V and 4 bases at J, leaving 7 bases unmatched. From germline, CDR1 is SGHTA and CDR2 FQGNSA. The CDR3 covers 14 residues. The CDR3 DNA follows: TGTGCCAGCAGCCCTCAGACAGGGACCTATGGCTACACCTTC. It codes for CASSPQTGTYGYTF. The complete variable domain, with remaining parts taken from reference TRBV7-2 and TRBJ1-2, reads GAGVSQSPSNKVTEKGKDVELRCDPISGHTALYWYRQSLGQGLEFLIYFQGNSAPDKSGLPSDRFSAERTGGSVSTLTIQRTQQEDSAVYLCASSPQTGTYGYTFGSGTRLTVV.

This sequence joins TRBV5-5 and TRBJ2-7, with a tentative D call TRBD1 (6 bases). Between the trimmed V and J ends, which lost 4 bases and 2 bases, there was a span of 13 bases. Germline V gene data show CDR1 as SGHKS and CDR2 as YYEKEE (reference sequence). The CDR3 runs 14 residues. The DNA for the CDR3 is TGTGCCAGCAGCCCTAGCCCAGGGGCCTACGAGCAGTACTTC. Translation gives CASSPSPGAYEQYF.

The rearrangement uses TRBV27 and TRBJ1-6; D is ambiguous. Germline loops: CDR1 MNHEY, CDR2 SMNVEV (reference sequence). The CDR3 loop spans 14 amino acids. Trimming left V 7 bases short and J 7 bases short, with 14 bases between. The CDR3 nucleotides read TGTGCCAGCACGCACGACGAGAGGAATTCACCCCTCCACTTT. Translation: CASTHDERNSPLHF.

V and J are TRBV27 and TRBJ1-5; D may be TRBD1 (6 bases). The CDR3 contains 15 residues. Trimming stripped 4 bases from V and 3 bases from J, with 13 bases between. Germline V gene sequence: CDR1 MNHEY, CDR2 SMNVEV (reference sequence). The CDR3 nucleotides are TGTGCCAGCAGTTCGATTGGGGACAACAATCAGCCCCAGCATTTT. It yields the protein CASSSIGDNNQPQHF.

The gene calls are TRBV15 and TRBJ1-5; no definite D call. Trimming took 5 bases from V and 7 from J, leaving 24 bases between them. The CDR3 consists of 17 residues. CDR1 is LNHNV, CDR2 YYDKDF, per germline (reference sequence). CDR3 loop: CATSAYPRAGSGQPQHF. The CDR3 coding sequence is TGTGCCACCAGCGCTTACCCGAGGGCGGGGTCGGGCCAGCCCCAGCATTTT.

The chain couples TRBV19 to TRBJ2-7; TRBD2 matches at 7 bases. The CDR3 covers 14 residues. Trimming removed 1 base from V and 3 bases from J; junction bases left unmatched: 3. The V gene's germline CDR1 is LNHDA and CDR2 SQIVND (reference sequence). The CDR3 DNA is TGTGCCAGTAGTATAGGCCCGGGGGGCTACGAGCAGTACTTC. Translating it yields CASSIGPGGYEQYF.

The CDR3 is CASSLVQGDYTEAFF. CDR3 sequence (DNA): TGTGCCAGCAGCTTGGTGCAGGGGGATTACACTGAAGCTTTCTTT. The chain uses TRBV5-4 and TRBJ1-1, with TRBD1 identical over 7 bases. The germline V gene encodes CDR1 SGHNT and CDR2 YYREEE (reference sequence). V dropped 0 bases and J dropped 3; count of bases not matched to a gene: 5. The CDR3 contains 15 residues.

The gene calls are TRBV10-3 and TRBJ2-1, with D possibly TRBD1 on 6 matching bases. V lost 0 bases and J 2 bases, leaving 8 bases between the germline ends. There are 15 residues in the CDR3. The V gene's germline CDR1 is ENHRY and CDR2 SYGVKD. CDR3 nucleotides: TGTGCCATCAGTGAGTCGACAGGTGCCTACAATGAGCAGTTCTTC. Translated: CAISESTGAYNEQFF.

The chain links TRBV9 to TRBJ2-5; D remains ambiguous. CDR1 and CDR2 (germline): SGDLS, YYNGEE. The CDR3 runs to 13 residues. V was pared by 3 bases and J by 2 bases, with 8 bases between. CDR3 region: CASSASPQETQYF. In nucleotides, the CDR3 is TGTGCCAGCAGCGCAAGCCCGCAAGAGACCCAGTACTTC.

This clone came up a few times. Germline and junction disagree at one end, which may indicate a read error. The CDR3: CSSSLPFGATNEKLFF. As DNA, the CDR3 is TGTTCCAGCAGCCTACCTTTTGGAGCAACTAATGAAAAACTGTTTTTT. The V call is TRBV7-9, the J call TRBJ1-4; D call uncertain. Germline-derived CDR1 and CDR2 are SEHNR and FQNEAQ (reference sequence). There are 16 residues in the CDR3.

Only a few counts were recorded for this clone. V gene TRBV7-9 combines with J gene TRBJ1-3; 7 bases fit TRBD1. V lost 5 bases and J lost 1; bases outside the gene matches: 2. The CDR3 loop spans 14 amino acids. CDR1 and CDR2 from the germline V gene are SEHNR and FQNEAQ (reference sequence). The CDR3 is CASSTTGSGNTIYF. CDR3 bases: TGTGCCAGCAGCACGACAGGGTCTGGAAACACCATATATTTT.

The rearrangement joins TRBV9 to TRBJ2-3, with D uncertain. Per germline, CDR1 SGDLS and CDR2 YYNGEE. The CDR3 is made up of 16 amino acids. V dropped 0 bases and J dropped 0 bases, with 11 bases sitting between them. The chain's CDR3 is CASSVGPGQSTDTQYF. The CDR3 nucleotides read TGTGCCAGCAGCGTAGGCCCAGGTCAGAGCACAGATACGCAGTATTTT.

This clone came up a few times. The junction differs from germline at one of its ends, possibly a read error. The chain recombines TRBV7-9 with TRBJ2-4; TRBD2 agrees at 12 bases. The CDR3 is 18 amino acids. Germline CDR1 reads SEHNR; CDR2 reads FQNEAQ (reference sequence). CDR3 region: CASSLPPRLAGAKNSQYF. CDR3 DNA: TGTGCCAGCAGCTTACCCCCCAGACTAGCGGGAGCCAAAAACAGTCAGTACTTC. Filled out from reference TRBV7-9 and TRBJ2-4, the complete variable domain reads DTGVSQNPRHKITKRGQNVTFRCDPISEHNRLYWYRQTLGQGPEFLTYFQNEAQLEKSRLLSDRFSAERPKGSFSTLEIQRTEQGDSAMYLCASSLPPRLAGAKNSQYFGAGTRLSVL.

CDR3 DNA: TGTGCCAGCAGCCAAGATCGGGGGGGCCAAGAGACCCAGTACTTC. Its translation: CASSQDRGGQETQYF. This chain uses TRBV4-2 with TRBJ2-5; 8 bases line up with TRBD2. In germline, CDR1 is LGHNA, CDR2 YNFKEQ. V lost 0 bases and J lost 1; bases outside the gene matches: 1. This CDR3 has 15 residues.

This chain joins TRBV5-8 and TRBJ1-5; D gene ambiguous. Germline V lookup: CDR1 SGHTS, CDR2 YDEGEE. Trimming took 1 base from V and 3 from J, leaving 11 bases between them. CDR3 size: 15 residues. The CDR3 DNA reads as TGTGCCAGCAGCTTGCTAGGCAGTCTCAATCAGCCCCAGCATTTT. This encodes CASSLLGSLNQPQHF.

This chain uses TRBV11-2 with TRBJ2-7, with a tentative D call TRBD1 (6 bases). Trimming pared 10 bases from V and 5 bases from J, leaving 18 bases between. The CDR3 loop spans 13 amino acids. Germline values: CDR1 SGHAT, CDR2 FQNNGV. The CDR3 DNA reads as TGTGCCACGTCAAACAGGGCTGGGAACGAGCAGTACTTC. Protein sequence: CATSNRAGNEQYF.

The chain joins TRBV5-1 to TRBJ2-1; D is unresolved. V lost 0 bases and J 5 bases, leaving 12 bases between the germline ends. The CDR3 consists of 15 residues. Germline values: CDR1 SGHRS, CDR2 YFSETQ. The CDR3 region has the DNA TGCGCCAGCAGCTTGGGACTGGCTCGAAACAATGAGCAGTTCTTC. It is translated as CASSLGLARNNEQFF.

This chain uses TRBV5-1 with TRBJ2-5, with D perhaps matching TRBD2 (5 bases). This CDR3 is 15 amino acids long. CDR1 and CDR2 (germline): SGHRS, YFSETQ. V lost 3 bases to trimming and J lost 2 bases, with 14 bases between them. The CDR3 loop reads CASSSGLSRQETQYF. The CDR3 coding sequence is TGCGCCAGCAGCTCGGGGTTATCCCGACAAGAGACCCAGTACTTC. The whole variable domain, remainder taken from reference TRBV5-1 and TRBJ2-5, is KAGVTQTPRYLIKTRGQQVTLSCSPISGHRSVSWYQQTPGQGLQFLFEYFSETQRNKGNFPGRFSGRQFSNSRSEMNVSTLELGDSALYLCASSSGLSRQETQYFGPGTRLLVL.

The CDR3 region is CASSSPGSETTEAFF. CDR3 coding DNA: TGTGCCAGTAGTTCTCCGGGTTCTGAGACCACTGAAGCTTTCTTT. The genes are TRBV19 and TRBJ1-1, with D unresolved. There are 15 residues in the CDR3. V dropped 5 bases and J dropped 4 bases, with 17 bases sitting between them. The germline gives CDR1 LNHDA, CDR2 SQIVND (reference sequence).

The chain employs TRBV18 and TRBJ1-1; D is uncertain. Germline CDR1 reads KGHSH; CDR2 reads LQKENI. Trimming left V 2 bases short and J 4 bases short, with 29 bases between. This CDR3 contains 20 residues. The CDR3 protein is CASSPSEGRTASFLGTEAFF. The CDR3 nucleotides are TGTGCCAGCTCACCATCGGAGGGCCGAACGGCGTCCTTCTTGGGCACTGAAGCTTTCTTT. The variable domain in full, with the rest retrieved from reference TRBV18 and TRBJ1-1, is NAGVMQNPRHLVRRRGQEARLRCSPMKGHSHVYWYRQLPEEGLKFMVYLQKENIIDESGMPKERFSAEFPKEGPSILRIQQVVRGDSAAYFCASSPSEGRTASFLGTEAFFGQGTRLTVV.

The CDR3 sequence is CASSYFQGGTDTQYF. CDR3 nucleotide sequence: TGTGCCAGCAGTTACTTCCAGGGGGGCACAGATACGCAGTATTTT. This sequence joins TRBV6-5 and TRBJ2-3, with TRBD1 matching over 7 bases. Germline-derived CDR1 and CDR2 are MNHEY and SVGAGI. The CDR3 runs 15 residues. Trimming removed 1 base from V and 1 base from J; junction bases left unmatched: 2.